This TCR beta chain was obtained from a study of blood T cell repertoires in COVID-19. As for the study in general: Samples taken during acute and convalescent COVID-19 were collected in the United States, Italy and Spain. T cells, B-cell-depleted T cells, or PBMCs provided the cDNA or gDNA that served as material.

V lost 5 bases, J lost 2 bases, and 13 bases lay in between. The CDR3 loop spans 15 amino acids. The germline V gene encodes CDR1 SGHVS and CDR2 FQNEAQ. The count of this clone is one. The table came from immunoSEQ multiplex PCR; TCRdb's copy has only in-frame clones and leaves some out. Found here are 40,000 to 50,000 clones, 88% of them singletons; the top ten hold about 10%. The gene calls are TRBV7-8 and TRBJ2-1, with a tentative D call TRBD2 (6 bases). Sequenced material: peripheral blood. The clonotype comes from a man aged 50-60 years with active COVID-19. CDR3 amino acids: CASSPRDFAYNEQFF. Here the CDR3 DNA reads TGTGCCAGCAGCCCCCGGGACTTCGCCTACAATGAGCAGTTCTTC.